The 28 T cell receptor beta chains presented below share a single source sample, sequenced in a study of regulatory and conventional T cells in RAG deficiency. Sequencing used immunoSEQ multiplex PCR; TCRdb keeps in-frame clones, though not all of them. The data hold about 1,000 clones, with around 82% observed a single time. The sequenced sample was CD8+ T cells sorted from blood. These receptors all come from a human donor with RAG deficiency presenting as severe combined immunodeficiency.

The V call is TRBV7-9, the J call TRBJ1-5; D remains ambiguous. In germline, CDR1 is SEHNR, CDR2 FQNEAQ (reference sequence). The germline V and J ends were trimmed by 1 base and 5 bases, with 3 bases remaining between them. The CDR3 sequence is 12 residues long. CDR3 amino acids: CASSLGYQPQHF. In nucleotides, the CDR3 is TGTGCCAGCAGCTTAGGGTATCAGCCCCAGCATTTT.

With respect to this clone: Given a much more abundant clone one base away, this may be a read error. The J gene is TRBJ2-3, the V gene TRBV4-1; maybe TRBD2 (5 bases). CDR1 is MGHRA, CDR2 YSYEKL, per germline. This CDR3 region has 15 residues. Trimming took off 3 bases at V and 1 base at J, with 11 bases between the two ends. The CDR3 sequence: CASSHARGGTDTQYF. CDR3 bases: TGCGCCAGCAGCCATGCCCGGGGAGGCACAGATACGCAGTATTTT.

The chain has TRBV7-9 and TRBJ2-5, with D uncertain. This CDR3 spans 11 amino acids. Germline CDR1 SEHNR, CDR2 FQNEAQ (reference sequence). Deletions cut 4 bases from V and 5 bases from J, with 5 bases between. This chain's CDR3 is CASSWHETQYF. CDR3 DNA: TGTGCCAGCAGCTGGCACGAGACCCAGTACTTC.

The rearrangement joins TRBV28 to TRBJ1-2; TRBD1 agrees at 8 bases. The CDR3 is 14 amino acids. CDR1 MDHEN and CDR2 SYDVKM come from the germline V gene. After removal of 5 bases from V and 5 bases from J, the junction contained 7 bases not matched to a gene. The CDR3 reads CASSLDRGVYGYTF. The CDR3 DNA reads TGTGCCAGCAGTCTCGACAGGGGCGTGTATGGCTACACCTTC.

CDR3 loop: CASSLRDALSGANVLTF. The DNA of the CDR3 is TGCGCCAGCAGCTTGCGGGACGCCCTCTCTGGGGCCAACGTCCTGACTTTC. This sequence joins TRBV5-1 and TRBJ2-6; D is possibly TRBD1 or TRBD2 (5 bases each). This CDR3 is built from 17 residues. The V end was cut by 1 base, the J end by 0 bases, with 11 bases between. Germline-derived CDR1 and CDR2 are SGHRS and YFSETQ.

V gene TRBV4-3 combines with J gene TRBJ2-2; TRBD1 or TRBD2 may be the D gene (5 bases each). Germline-derived CDR1 and CDR2 are LGHNA and YSLEER. The CDR3 is 16 residues long. V was shortened by 3 bases and J by 0 bases, with 11 bases between the two germline ends. CDR3 DNA: TGCGCCAGCAGCCACGGGGCCGTTACGAACACCGGGGAGCTGTTTTTT. Protein sequence: CASSHGAVTNTGELFF.

The rearrangement uses TRBV7-9 and TRBJ2-5, with a tentative D call TRBD2 (6 bases). Germline loops: CDR1 SEHNR, CDR2 FQNEAQ (reference sequence). V was trimmed by 5 bases and J by 2 bases, leaving 15 bases between them. This CDR3 is 15 amino acids long. The CDR3 nucleotides are TGTGCCAGCAGCCCTGCGGGATATTCTCAAGAGACCCAGTACTTC. As protein: CASSPAGYSQETQYF.

This sequence joins TRBV7-9 and TRBJ2-7; D remains unclear. The germline gives CDR1 SEHNR, CDR2 FQNEAQ (reference sequence). The CDR3 runs 13 residues. V gave up 6 bases and J gave up 3 bases, with 12 bases separating them. The CDR3 reads CASRPGRSYEQYF. Written as DNA, the CDR3 is TGTGCCAGCAGGCCCGGACGGAGCTACGAGCAGTACTTC. Complete variable domain (other parts from reference TRBV7-9 and TRBJ2-7): DTGVSQNPRHKITKRGQNVTFRCDPISEHNRLYWYRQTLGQGPEFLTYFQNEAQLEKSRLLSDRFSAERPKGSFSTLEIQRTEQGDSAMYLCASRPGRSYEQYFGPGTRLTVT.

Note on this clone: The junction does not match germline at one end; this may be a read error. The CDR3 coding sequence is TGTGCCAGCAGTTTAACCGGGACAGGGTTCTTCTTTGGGGCCAACGTCCCGACTTTC. It codes for CASSLTGTGFFFGANVPTF. The V gene is TRBV27, the J gene TRBJ2-6; 9 nucleotides align to TRBD1. The CDR3 is 19 residues long. In germline, CDR1 is MNHEY, CDR2 SMNVEV (reference sequence).

The rearrangement joins TRBV29-1 to TRBJ2-7; TRBD2 is a possible D gene (5 bases). Per germline, CDR1 SQVTM and CDR2 ANQGSEA. The ends were cut back, 4 bases at V and 2 bases at J, with 12 bases in the middle. The CDR3 has 13 amino acids. The DNA of the CDR3 is TGCAGCGTTGTGGGGAGTTCGACCTACGAGCAGTACTTC. Translated, it gives CSVVGSSTYEQYF.

J is TRBJ2-1 and V is TRBV7-8; D not certain. Trimming removed 3 bases from V and 0 bases from J, with 9 bases in between. The CDR3 has 15 residues. Per the germline V gene, CDR1 is SGHVS and CDR2 is FQNEAQ. In DNA, the CDR3 is TGTGCCAGCAGCTTGGGCATGAGCTCCTACAATGAGCAGTTCTTC. This encodes CASSLGMSSYNEQFF.

This clone was seen a few times. The chain has TRBV9 and TRBJ2-7, with no clear D. The germline gives CDR1 SGDLS, CDR2 YYNGEE. V was shortened by 4 bases and J by 2 bases, with 13 bases between the two germline ends. CDR3 size: 14 residues. The CDR3 is CASSPWVEAYEQYF. The CDR3 region has the DNA TGTGCCAGCAGCCCCTGGGTGGAAGCCTACGAGCAGTACTTC. Variable domain in full (rest from reference TRBV9 and TRBJ2-7): DSGVTQTPKHLITATGQRVTLRCSPRSGDLSVYWYQQSLDQGLQFLIQYYNGEERAKGNILERFSAQQFPDLHSELNLSSLELGDSALYFCASSPWVEAYEQYFGPGTRLTVT.

This chain links TRBV27 with TRBJ2-7; 9 bases align to TRBD1. This CDR3 has 17 amino acids. V dropped 0 bases and J dropped 4; count of bases not matched to a gene: 10. Germline CDR1 MNHEY, CDR2 SMNVEV (reference sequence). CDR3 sequence (DNA): TGTGCCAGCAGTTTATCATCCGGGACAGGGAATCCATACGAGCAGTACTTC. Translated: CASSLSSGTGNPYEQYF.

This rearrangement joins TRBV27 to TRBJ2-3; TRBD2 agrees at 7 bases. The V segment lost 3 bases and the J segment 4 bases; nucleotides outside the gene matches: 1. The CDR3 extends over 13 amino acids. Germline CDR1 is MNHEY and CDR2 is SMNVEV (reference sequence). The CDR3 here is CASSFRGADTQYF. CDR3 nucleotides: TGTGCCAGCAGTTTCCGGGGGGCAGATACGCAGTATTTT.

The chain couples TRBV7-9 to TRBJ2-4; unclear D gene. The CDR3 has 15 amino acids. The V and J ends lost 1 base and 1 base respectively, with 8 bases between them. The germline CDR1 and CDR2 sequences are SEHNR and FQNEAQ (reference sequence). The CDR3 loop is CASSLVRWAKNIQYF. CDR3 in DNA: TGTGCCAGCAGCTTAGTGCGGTGGGCCAAAAACATTCAGTACTTC.

This sequence joins TRBV27 and TRBJ2-7; D tentatively reads TRBD1 or TRBD2 (5 bases each). CDR1 is MNHEY and CDR2 is SMNVEV in the germline V gene (reference sequence). The CDR3 totals 13 residues. Trimming stripped 3 bases from V and 5 bases from J, with 11 bases between. The CDR3 is CASSFPSGHEQYF. For the CDR3, the DNA is TGTGCCAGCAGTTTTCCGTCGGGGCACGAGCAGTACTTC.

In DNA form, the CDR3 reads TGCGCCAGCAGCAATCCGCTGACGTCACAAAGTCGGGCCAACGTCCTGACTTTC. It codes for CASSNPLTSQSRANVLTF. The chain couples TRBV4-3 to TRBJ2-6, with no clear D. Between the trimmed V and J ends, which lost 5 bases and 5 bases, there was a span of 22 bases. Per the germline V gene, CDR1 is LGHNA and CDR2 is YSLEER. This CDR3 comprises 18 residues.

This clone was seen a single time. The chain has TRBV29-1 and TRBJ2-6; D remains ambiguous. Germline V lookup: CDR1 SQVTM, CDR2 ANQGSEA. The V and J ends lost 4 bases and 1 base respectively, with 8 bases between them. The CDR3 contains 14 residues. CDR3 loop: CSVVTPSGANVLTF. CDR3 nucleotides: TGCAGCGTTGTGACGCCTTCTGGGGCCAACGTCCTGACTTTC.

This clone was seen a few times. The gene calls are TRBV28 and TRBJ1-3, with a tentative D call TRBD1 (6 bases). V was trimmed by 5 bases and J by 4 bases, leaving 12 bases between them. Germline CDR1 reads MDHEN; CDR2 reads SYDVKM. The CDR3 runs 14 residues. DNA of the CDR3: TGTGCCAGCAGTCATAGGGGGTCAGGAAACACCATATATTTT. It yields the protein CASSHRGSGNTIYF.

CDR3 in DNA: TGTGCCAGCAGTTACGGACAGGGCGATTGGTGGACTGAAGCTTTCTTT. Translating it yields CASSYGQGDWWTEAFF. This chain links TRBV28 with TRBJ1-1, with TRBD1 identical over 8 bases. The CDR3 consists of 16 residues. Germline-derived CDR1 and CDR2 are MDHEN and SYDVKM. V trimming: 4 bases; J trimming: 5 bases; junction bases outside the gene matches: 12.

This chain connects TRBV27 to TRBJ1-6; 8 bases agree with TRBD1. With 6 bases clipped from V and 7 bases from J, the junction kept 5 bases outside the gene matches. This CDR3 has 14 residues. Germline loops: CDR1 MNHEY, CDR2 SMNVEV (reference sequence). For the CDR3, the DNA is TGTGCCAGCAGCCCGACAGGGGCCAATTCACCCCTCCACTTT. Residues: CASSPTGANSPLHF.

This clone was counted a few times. The gene calls are TRBV9 and TRBJ1-2; the D is unclear. The ends were cut back, 4 bases at V and 8 bases at J, with 9 bases in the middle. The CDR3 length is 11 residues. Germline CDR1 is SGDLS and CDR2 is YYNGEE. CDR3: CASSSYLGYTF. In DNA form, the CDR3 reads TGTGCCAGCAGCTCTTACTTGGGCTACACCTTC. The variable domain in full, completed from reference TRBV9 and TRBJ1-2, reads DSGVTQTPKHLITATGQRVTLRCSPRSGDLSVYWYQQSLDQGLQFLIQYYNGEERAKGNILERFSAQQFPDLHSELNLSSLELGDSALYFCASSSYLGYTFGSGTRLTVV.

The J gene is TRBJ2-2, the V gene TRBV27, with a weak D call TRBD1 (6 bases). V dropped 5 bases and J dropped 0 bases, with 13 bases sitting between them. CDR3 length: 16 amino acids. Germline V gives CDR1 MNHEY, CDR2 SMNVEV (reference sequence). CDR3 region: CASSNWDNSNTGELFF. DNA of the CDR3: TGTGCCAGCAGTAATTGGGACAACTCGAACACCGGGGAGCTGTTTTTT.

The chain combines TRBV27 with TRBJ2-7; 10 positions agree with TRBD2. From germline, CDR1 is MNHEY and CDR2 SMNVEV (reference sequence). V was clipped by 6 bases and J by 4 bases; unmatched bases: 9. The CDR3 consists of 15 residues. This chain's CDR3 is CASSPPGLASYEQYF. The CDR3 nucleotides are TGTGCCAGCAGCCCGCCGGGACTAGCGTCTTACGAGCAGTACTTC.

The V gene is TRBV27, the J gene TRBJ2-7; TRBD1 agrees at 7 bases. Germline V gene sequence: CDR1 MNHEY, CDR2 SMNVEV (reference sequence). With V trimmed by 2 bases and J by 2 bases, 9 bases remained unmatched. There are 16 residues in the CDR3. CDR3 nucleotides: TGTGCCAGCAGTTTAGGATCCGGGACAGCCACCTACGAGCAGTACTTC. Amino acids: CASSLGSGTATYEQYF.

Comment on this clone: Germline is not matched at one junction end, which may reflect a read error. This chain joins TRBV6-4 and TRBJ2-1; D is ambiguous. Germline V CDR1 and CDR2: MRHNA, SNTAGT. The CDR3 loop spans 15 amino acids. The CDR3 loop reads CASSDSHPPYDEQFF. The DNA for the CDR3 is TGTGCCAGCAGTGACTCTCACCCTCCCTACGATGAGCAGTTCTTC.

This sequence joins TRBV21-1 and TRBJ2-2; TRBD1, the table's D call, lacks a check against the DNA. TRBV21-1 is labeled a pseudogene. This CDR3 contains 16 residues. CDR3 sequence: CASRPFDTGLTGELFF. The CDR3 DNA sequence: TGTGCCAGCAGGCCTTTTGACACAGGCTTGACCGGGGAGCTGTTTTTT.

V is TRBV7-3 and J is TRBJ2-6; D is unresolved. Germline CDR1 reads SGHTA; CDR2 reads FQGTGA. CDR3 size: 15 residues. Trimming removed 1 base at V and 3 bases at J, with 7 bases between. For the CDR3, the DNA is TGTGCCAGCAGCTTAAAATTGGGTGGGGCCAACGTCCTGACTTTC. Residues: CASSLKLGGANVLTF. Variable domain in full (rest from reference TRBV7-3 and TRBJ2-6): GAGVSQTPSNKVTEKGKYVELRCDPISGHTALYWYRQSLGQGPEFLIYFQGTGAADDSGLPNDRFFAVRPEGSVSTLKIQRTERGDSAVYLCASSLKLGGANVLTFGAGSRLTVL.